A selection of T cell receptor beta chains follows, all from one sample in a study of T cell repertoires in cytomegalovirus infection. TCRdb ran MiXCR on the reads and lists one entry per CDR3 protein. This table has about 480,000 distinct CDR3 sequences, 33% appearing once. These receptors have no known antigen. This specimen consisted of cultured PBMCs, obtained from culture after CMV antigen stimulation. The receptors originated from a human donor in good health (CMV status not recorded). Some clones in this sample may be carry-over from other donors' samples. Each CDR3 is given with its conserved first and last residue. The D gene is left open where the match is weak. Clone size is stated in some rows and not others, as once, few, many or a class when expanded.

V	size	length	J	D	DNA	CDR3
TRBV7-9	-	14	TRBJ2-4	-	TGTGCCAGCAGCTCCGTGGGAGCCAAAAACATTCAGTACTTC	CASSSVGAKNIQYF
TRBV7-2	few	15	TRBJ2-2	-	TGTGCCAGCAGCTTAATCCCAAAGGGGACCGGGGAGCTGTTTTTT	CASSLIPKGTGELFF
TRBV10-3	few	15	TRBJ2-3	TRBD2	TGTGCCACTGCCTCGACTAGCGGGAGAACAGATACGCAGTATTTT	CATASTSGRTDTQYF
TRBV11-2	-	16	TRBJ2-5	TRBD1	TGTGCCAGCAGCCCTCGACAGGGGGCGGGGGTAGAGACCCAGTACTTC	CASSPRQGAGVETQYF
TRBV28	-	18	TRBJ2-1	-	TGTGCCAGCACTCTATCCCGAGCGGCAAGGGGATCAATTGATGAGCGGTTCTTC	CASTLSRAARGSIDERFF
TRBV7-6	few	14	TRBJ1-6	-	TGTGCCAGCAGCTTACGTCAGGGGATGTCACCCCTCCACTTT	CASSLRQGMSPLHF
TRBV7-2	many	15	TRBJ2-1	TRBD2	TGTGCCAGCAGCTTAGCAGCGGGAGCCTACAATGAGCAGTTCTTC	CASSLAAGAYNEQFF
TRBV7-9	few	15	TRBJ1-2	TRBD1	TGTGCCAGCAGCCTAGGGACAGGGGGCTCCTATGGCTACACCTTC	CASSLGTGGSYGYTF
TRBV5-1	few	16	TRBJ1-2	TRBD1	TGCGCCAGCAGCCCCACCGGGGGACAGGGGTTCTATGGCTACACCTTC	CASSPTGGQGFYGYTF
TRBV7-6	-	13	TRBJ2-1	-	TGTGCCAGCAGCGTAAGAAGCAGTGATGAGCAGTTCTTC	CASSVRSSDEQFF
TRBV27	-	14	TRBJ1-2	-	TGTGCCAGCAGTTTATCCGGGGGCAGCGATGGCTACACCTTC	CASSLSGGSDGYTF
TRBV19	-	18	TRBJ1-2	TRBD1	TGTGCCAGTAGAGATCTGATGCCTCGGGACAGCTTTTACTATGGCTACACCTTC	CASRDLMPRDSFYYGYTF
TRBV6-2/TRBV6-3	few	16	TRBJ2-1	TRBD2	TGTGCCAGCAGTTACGACGGGAGGGGCCCCTACAATGAGCAGTTCTTC	CASSYDGRGPYNEQFF
TRBV6-2/TRBV6-3	-	15	TRBJ1-1	-	TGTGCCAGCAGTTACGACGTACAGATCAACACTGAAGCTTTCTTT	CASSYDVQINTEAFF
TRBV15	-	15	TRBJ1-5	-	TGTGCCACCAGCAGAGATCAAATAGACCTGGGCACCCAGCATTTT	CATSRDQIDLGTQHF
TRBV7-6	few	15	TRBJ2-7	-	TGTGCCAGCAGCTTAGCGCTTGGACGGGACTACGAGCAGTACTTC	CASSLALGRDYEQYF
TRBV19	-	12	TRBJ2-1	TRBD2	TGTGCCAGTAGTACCACAGGACTAGCGAAGTTCTTC	CASSTTGLAKFF
TRBV7-2	-	16	TRBJ1-1	-	TGTGCCAGCAGCCCCACTCCCACAACCCTGAACACTGAAGCTTTCTTT	CASSPTPTTLNTEAFF
TRBV7-2	many	15	TRBJ2-1	TRBD2	TGTGCCAGCAGCTTGTACGCGGGGGCCTACAATGAGCAGTTCTTC	CASSLYAGAYNEQFF
TRBV7-6	many	16	TRBJ2-1	TRBD2	TGTGCCAGCAGCTTAGAGTCTAGCGGGAGTTACAATGAGCAGTTCTTC	CASSLESSGSYNEQFF
TRBV19	-	12	TRBJ1-2	-	TGTGCCAGTAGTATAGCGGCAGGTGGCTACACCTTC	CASSIAAGGYTF
TRBV6-2/TRBV6-3	-	14	TRBJ2-1	-	TGTGCCAGCAGACCAGAAGGCTCCTACAATGAGCAGTTCTTC	CASRPEGSYNEQFF
TRBV7-2	-	20	TRBJ2-1	TRBD2	TGTGCCAGCAGCTTGCCGGGACTAGCGGGAGGGCCGAGCTCCTACAATGAGCAGTTCTTC	CASSLPGLAGGPSSYNEQFF
TRBV7-2	-	13	TRBJ1-2	-	TGTGCCAGCAGCAGGAGACAGTTCTATGGCTACACCTTC	CASSRRQFYGYTF
TRBV5-6	-	15	TRBJ2-1	TRBD2	TGTGCCAGCAGCGTACTACCGGGACTAGGAGGTGAGCAGTTCTTC	CASSVLPGLGGEQFF
TRBV19	-	17	TRBJ1-3	TRBD1	TGTGCCAGCAATCCTACCGGGACAGGGGATTCAGGAAACACCATATATTTT	CASNPTGTGDSGNTIYF
TRBV4-3	-	19	TRBJ2-6	-	TGCGCCAGCAGCCAAGATCGAGTTGGACCACTCTCTGGGGCCAACGTCCTGACTTTC	CASSQDRVGPLSGANVLTF
TRBV11-2	-	18	TRBJ2-1	-	TGTGCCAGCAGCTCCTTGAAGGGTAACTTGGCTTCCTACAATGAGCAGTTCTTC	CASSSLKGNLASYNEQFF
TRBV12-3/TRBV12-4	few	14	TRBJ1-4	TRBD1	TGTGCCAGCAGTGGAAGGGACAGGGATGAAAAACTGTTTTTT	CASSGRDRDEKLFF
TRBV6-1	-	15	TRBJ1-5	TRBD1	TGTGCCAGCAGTGAGACAGGGGGTGGCAATCAGCCCCAGCATTTT	CASSETGGGNQPQHF
TRBV5-4	-	13	TRBJ1-4	TRBD1	TGTGCCAGCAGCTTACAGGGGCATGAAAAACTGTTTTTT	CASSLQGHEKLFF
TRBV12-5	few	13	TRBJ2-1	-	TGTGCTAGTGGTTTGGACCAACAAAATGAGCAGTTCTTC	CASGLDQQNEQFF
TRBV5-4	-	18	TRBJ1-3	TRBD1	TGTGCCAGCAGCCCTACCGACAGGGGGGCTTTCTCTGGAAACACCATATATTTT	CASSPTDRGAFSGNTIYF
TRBV5-5	-	14	TRBJ2-5	TRBD2	TGTGCCAGCAGCTACCCAGGGAGGGCAGAGACCCAGTACTTC	CASSYPGRAETQYF
TRBV24-1	few	15	TRBJ2-5	TRBD2	TGTGCCACCAGTGATAGCGGGATGGGGAGGGAGACCCAGTACTTC	CATSDSGMGRETQYF
TRBV7-2	few	11	TRBJ2-3	-	TGTGCCAGCAGCTTAACGAGAACGCAGTATTTT	CASSLTRTQYF
TRBV18	-	14	TRBJ2-3	TRBD2	TGTGCCAGCTCAGCTCGGACTAGAGAAGATACGCAGTATTTT	CASSARTREDTQYF
TRBV11-1	-	17	TRBJ2-3	-	TGTGCCAGCAGCTTAGCGATTGTCAGGGATGGGACAGATACGCAGTATTTT	CASSLAIVRDGTDTQYF
TRBV4-1	few	17	TRBJ2-1	TRBD2	TGCGCCAGCAGCCAAGATGGGAGCGGGAGAGTCTACAATGAGCAGTTCTTC	CASSQDGSGRVYNEQFF
TRBV5-1	-	14	TRBJ1-1	-	TGCGCCAGCAGCTTGGAGTATATGAACACTGAAGCTTTCTTT	CASSLEYMNTEAFF
TRBV19	-	16	TRBJ2-1	TRBD2	TGTGCCAGTAGTATAGATCGTAGCGGGACTTACAATGAGCAGTTCTTC	CASSIDRSGTYNEQFF
TRBV28	many	11	TRBJ1-2	-	TGTGCCAGCAGCCTCAATTATGGCTACACCTTC	CASSLNYGYTF
TRBV19	-	15	TRBJ1-2	-	TGTGCCAGCCAATCAGTCTCCAACGCAGGCTATGGCTACACCTTC	CASQSVSNAGYGYTF
TRBV7-9	many	15	TRBJ2-2	-	TGTGCCAGCAGCTTAGTCCGCGGTAACACCGGGGAGCTGTTTTTT	CASSLVRGNTGELFF
TRBV7-2	-	14	TRBJ1-5	-	TGTGCCAGCAGCTTACTCTTCACCAATCAGCCCCAGCATTTT	CASSLLFTNQPQHF
TRBV6-6	-	17	TRBJ2-5	-	TGTGCCAGCAGTTACCCACAGGGCCCGGTTCGGTCAGAGACCCAGTACTTC	CASSYPQGPVRSETQYF
TRBV11-3	few	16	TRBJ2-3	-	TGTGCCAGCAGCCCTCGGACGCTTACGGGACCAGATACGCAGTATTTT	CASSPRTLTGPDTQYF
TRBV30	-	17	TRBJ2-6	TRBD2	TGTGCCTGGAGCCCCCGGGGGGGCGCCTCTGGGGCCAACGTCCTGACTTTC	CAWSPRGGASGANVLTF